This note documents a single T cell receptor beta chain sequence. Its antigen is currently unknown. The sample comes from a study of CD8 T cells in ankylosing spondylitis. Study results and caveats: Matched ankylosing spondylitis synovial fluid reportedly showed significant enrichment of disease-linked clones. Reactive arthritis synovial fluid and blood were previously reported to contain some motif variants. Made up of several highly homologous variants, a TCR beta motif appeared characteristic of ankylosing spondylitis blood.

The CDR3 is 13 amino acids. The germline V gene has CDR1 SNHLY and CDR2 FYNNEI. V was clipped by 2 bases and J by 8 bases, with 10 bases between them. Using quantitative 5'-RACE with molecular barcodes, the authors made TCR beta libraries. TCRdb reprocessed the 5' RACE reads with MiXCR, giving one entry per CDR3 protein. Of under 250,000 distinct CDR3 sequences in the sample, roughly a third were seen once. The rearrangement joins TRBV2 to TRBJ2-4; D is ambiguous. This TCR was sampled from a male donor with ankylosing spondylitis or in good health (not recorded which). Sequencing was performed on blood, either unsorted or a sorted T cell fraction (not recorded which). This CDR3 reads CASSESTRDIQYF. The CDR3 DNA reads as TGTGCCAGCAGTGAATCTACCCGCGACATTCAGTACTTC.